This TCR beta chain emerged from a study of beta chain features in type 1 diabetes. Between the trimmed V and J ends, which lost 7 bases and 3 bases, there was a span of 9 bases. There are 11 residues in the CDR3. Per germline, CDR1 DFQATT and CDR2 SNEGSKA (reference sequence). The entirety of the isolated RNA underwent reverse transcription, so expressed TCRB transcripts were sequenced. TCRdb's copy holds only in-frame clones and misses some; the assay was immunoSEQ multiplex PCR. Of some 230,000 clones listed, around 10% are singletons. This clonotype was sampled from a woman between 18 and 30 years old in good health. Sequencing used naive CD4+ T cells from blood. V gene TRBV20-1 combines with J gene TRBJ1-2, with D perhaps matching TRBD1 (5 bases). The CDR3 sequence is CSVPGDYGYTF. The CDR3 bases are TGCAGTGTCCCGGGGGACTATGGCTACACCTTC.